This T cell receptor beta chain is drawn from a study of blood T cell repertoires in COVID-19. CDR3 size: 15 residues. Trimming took 0 bases from V and 5 from J; bases not matched to a gene: 6. CDR1 is MNHEY and CDR2 is SVGAGI in the germline V gene. Libraries were prepared by immunoSEQ multiplex PCR; TCRdb keeps only in-frame clonotypes and omits some of them. The data show roughly 140,000 clones, roughly 76% seen once. This clonotype was sampled from a human donor with acute or convalescent COVID-19. The donor label of this sample is uncertain. The sequenced material came from peripheral blood. V and J are TRBV6-5 and TRBJ1-2, with TRBD1 matching 7 bases. In DNA form, the CDR3 reads TGTGCCAGCAGTTACTCGATCGGGACAGCTTATGGCTACACCTTC. Protein product: CASSYSIGTAYGYTF.